Listed here is a single TCR beta chain. Its antigen is currently unknown. Primers for the PCR totalled 60 Vbeta and 13 Jbeta. Libraries were prepared by immunoSEQ multiplex PCR; TCRdb keeps only in-frame clonotypes and omits some of them. Of 150,000 to 180,000 clones in the sample, about 68% were seen once. The donors comprised healthy bone marrow donors. This sample stems from a study of cytomegalovirus exposure and HLA in healthy donors. Regarding the study as a whole: TCR beta chains numbering some 160 were designated cytomegalovirus-associated. A few of the chains that were CMV-associated were confirmed in vitro to be specific for CMV antigens.

The sequenced sample was PBMCs. This TCR came from a young man in good health and CMV-seronegative.

The CDR3 nucleotides are TGTGCCAGCTCACCACCAGCTCAACGGGGAGCCTACGAGCAGTACTTC. Amino acid sequence: CASSPPAQRGAYEQYF. The rearrangement joins TRBV18 to TRBJ2-7; TRBD2 might be the D (5 bases). The V gene's germline CDR1 is KGHSH and CDR2 LQKENI. V lost 0 bases and J lost 2, with 14 bases in between. The length of the CDR3 is 16 residues.